The TCR beta chain under discussion was sequenced for a study of blood T cell repertoires in COVID-19. Turning to the study itself: Acute and convalescent COVID-19 samples came from the United States, Italy and Spain. T cells, B-cell-depleted T cells, or PBMCs supplied cDNA or gDNA.

The CDR3 loop spans 14 amino acids. Germline assignment: CDR1 LNHDA and CDR2 SQIVND (reference sequence). Trimming took 3 bases from V and 4 from J, leaving 12 bases between them. In the original workflow: Estimates of nucleated cell counts were drawn from the amplification of reference gene primers. Sequenced by immunoSEQ multiplex PCR; TCRdb stores in-frame clones only, minus some. From that table come the V and J calls and clone size; the DNA was used to work out D and trimming. Of roughly 95,000 clones listed, 84% were seen once; the top ten hold about 24%. The receptor was derived from a human donor in a cohort sampled during active COVID-19. Sequencing was done on a sample of peripheral blood. The chain uses TRBV19 and TRBJ1-1; no clear D gene. CDR3 bases: TGTGCCAGTAGTATCTTGGCAGTAACCACTGAAGCTTTCTTT. The encoded protein is CASSILAVTTEAFF.